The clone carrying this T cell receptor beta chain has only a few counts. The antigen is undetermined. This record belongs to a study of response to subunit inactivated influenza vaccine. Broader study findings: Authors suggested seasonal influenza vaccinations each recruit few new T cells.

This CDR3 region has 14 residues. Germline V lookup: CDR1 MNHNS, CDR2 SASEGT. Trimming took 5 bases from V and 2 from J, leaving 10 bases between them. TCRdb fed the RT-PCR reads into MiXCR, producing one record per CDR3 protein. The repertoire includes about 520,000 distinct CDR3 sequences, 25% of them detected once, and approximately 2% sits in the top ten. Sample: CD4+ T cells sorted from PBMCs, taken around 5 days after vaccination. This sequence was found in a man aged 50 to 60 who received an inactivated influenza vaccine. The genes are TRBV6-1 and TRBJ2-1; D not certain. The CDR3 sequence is CASSMTFTYNEQFF. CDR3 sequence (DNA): TGTGCCAGCAGTATGACATTTACCTACAATGAGCAGTTCTTC.